These 8 T cell receptor beta chains were sequenced from one sample in a study of preoperative IRX-2 immunotherapy in early breast cancer. Only in-frame clones appear in the TCRdb table, and some are missing; sequencing was by immunoSEQ multiplex PCR. Of 3,000 to 4,500 clones detected, around 80% appear once; the ten largest clones hold around 5.5%. The sample's treatment: preoperative locoregional IRX-2 cytokine immunotherapy. The sequences come from tumor tissue, collected before IRX-2 immunotherapy. All receptors derive from a human donor with breast cancer.

V usage is TRBV19 and J usage is TRBJ2-2, with D perhaps TRBD2 (6 bases). This CDR3 has 18 residues. Germline V gene sequence: CDR1 LNHDA, CDR2 SQIVND (reference sequence). V gave up 7 bases and J gave up 4 bases, with 25 bases separating them. The DNA of the CDR3 is TGTGCCAGTAATCGGAGGGCCGTCAGTTTCGTAGGCACCGGGGAGCTGTTTTTT. This encodes CASNRRAVSFVGTGELFF.

The rearrangement joins TRBV11-3 to TRBJ2-7; D not resolved. Germline V gives CDR1 SGHNT, CDR2 YENEEA. V was clipped by 4 bases and J by 6 bases, with 19 bases between them. This CDR3 region has 15 residues. The chain's CDR3 is CASSSIPAPMGEQYF. CDR3 DNA: TGTGCCAGCAGCTCCATACCGGCGCCTATGGGCGAGCAGTACTTC. Using reference TRBV11-3 and TRBJ2-7 for the parts outside the CDR3, the full variable domain is EAGVVQSPRYKIIEKKQPVAFWCNPISGHNTLYWYLQNLGQGPELLIRYENEEAVDDSQLPKDRFSAERLKGVDSTLKIQPAELGDSAVYLCASSSIPAPMGEQYFGPGTRLTVT.

The genes are TRBV6-8 and TRBJ1-3; no clear D gene. The V gene's germline CDR1 is MNHGY and CDR2 SAAAGT. This CDR3 region has 13 residues. The V end was cut by 8 bases, the J end by 4 bases, with 12 bases between. CDR3 amino acids: CASGGVSGNTIYF. In nucleotides, the CDR3 is TGTGCCAGCGGTGGGGTTTCAGGAAACACCATATATTTT.

The rearrangement joins TRBV19 to TRBJ2-7, with TRBD1 as a possible D gene (6 bases). Germline CDR1 reads LNHDA; CDR2 reads SQIVND (reference sequence). The ends were cut back, 4 bases at V and 4 bases at J, with 11 bases in the middle. The length of the CDR3 is 13 residues. The CDR3 region has the DNA TGTGCCAGTAGTACCACACAGGGATACGAGCAGTACTTC. Encoded protein: CASSTTQGYEQYF.

The genes are TRBV11-3 and TRBJ1-6; 9 bases agree with TRBD1. This CDR3 region has 18 residues. Germline CDR1 is SGHNT and CDR2 is YENEEA. Losses at the gene ends were 5 bases for V and 1 base for J; bases not matched to a gene: 9. CDR3 sequence (DNA): TGTGCCAGCAGCAAGGGGACAGGGAAAATTTCCTATAATTCACCCCTCCACTTT. It translates to CASSKGTGKISYNSPLHF.

V usage is TRBV11-1 and J usage is TRBJ1-1; 7 bases are shared with TRBD1. V lost 1 base, J lost 5 bases, and 4 bases stayed unmatched. Per the germline V gene, CDR1 is SGHAT and CDR2 is FQDESV (reference sequence). The length of the CDR3 is 14 residues. The CDR3 sequence: CASSLGRGPTEAFF. DNA for the CDR3: TGTGCCAGCAGCTTAGGAAGGGGGCCGACTGAAGCTTTCTTT.

The genes are TRBV6-8 and TRBJ1-2, with D maybe TRBD1 (6 bases). The CDR3 is 14 residues long. Germline CDR1 is MNHGY and CDR2 is SAAAGT. V was clipped by 6 bases and J by 7 bases, with 18 bases between them. CDR3 sequence reads: CASSFTNRVAGYTF. CDR3 bases: TGTGCCAGCAGCTTCACAAACAGGGTCGCTGGCTACACCTTC.

V gene TRBV6-8 combines with J gene TRBJ2-7; TRBD2 matches 7 bases. The V segment lost 5 bases and the J segment 0 bases; nucleotides outside the gene matches: 16. Germline-derived CDR1 and CDR2 are MNHGY and SAAAGT. This CDR3 has 18 residues. The DNA for the CDR3 is TGTGCCAGCAGTCAAACCGCTCCCGGGAGGCCCTCCTCCTACGAGCAGTACTTC. Residues: CASSQTAPGRPSSYEQYF.